The rows below give T cell receptor beta chains drawn from one sample of a study of CD8 T cells in ankylosing spondylitis. TCRdb fed the 5' RACE reads into MiXCR, producing one record per CDR3 protein. In the table there are 100,000 to 150,000 distinct CDR3 sequences, around 9.3% of which are singletons. Sequenced material: blood, either unsorted or a sorted T cell fraction (not recorded which). The receptors were sampled from a male donor with ankylosing spondylitis or in good health (not recorded which). Both conserved end residues are trimmed from each CDR3. Clone size is stated in some rows and not others, as once, few, many or a class when expanded.

v_gene,abundance,j_gene,CDR3aa
TRBV5-6,many,TRBJ2-2,ASSLFGSGSNTGELF
TRBV15,many,TRBJ1-1,ATSLRRTTEAF
TRBV18,many,TRBJ2-3,ASSGGLAEATDTQY
TRBV20-1,NA,TRBJ2-7,SAMEGVFPYEQY
TRBV29-1,many,TRBJ1-1,SARDQRNTEAF
TRBV3-1,NA,TRBJ1-1,ASSQVSRNTEAF
TRBV7-2,NA,TRBJ2-5,ASSLMRAPQETQY
TRBV12-3/TRBV12-4,few,TRBJ2-1,ASSFAGSPQNEQF
TRBV20-1,many,TRBJ1-2,SAGTDGYT
TRBV13,few,TRBJ2-7,ASSLHTPYEQY
TRBV20-1,many,TRBJ2-1,SAPRTRVHEQF
TRBV4-2,many,TRBJ2-1,ASSQHTGSGSYNEQF
TRBV4-3,NA,TRBJ2-6,ASSQAVTGGFGANVLT
TRBV5-1,many,TRBJ2-1,ASSLNTGGWTSGSPNEQF
TRBV14,many,TRBJ2-1,ASSLDGTRGNEQF
TRBV10-3,many,TRBJ2-1,AISERGLAGKFIYEQF
TRBV5-1,NA,TRBJ2-2,ASSTTATATGELF
TRBV6-2/TRBV6-3,many,TRBJ2-1,ASSYSLAGANNEQF
TRBV5-1,many,TRBJ1-2,ASGLMVTV
TRBV5-1,many,TRBJ1-1,ASSSEGRNTEAF
TRBV28,NA,TRBJ2-5,ASSRGLAGVEETQY
TRBV20-1,NA,TRBJ1-5,SAADSNQPQH
TRBV5-1,many,TRBJ2-3,ASNLIGNTDTQY
TRBV3-1,few,TRBJ1-1,ASSHRRETEAF
TRBV6-1,many,TRBJ2-1,ASRTGTTYNEQF
TRBV7-8,many,TRBJ2-2,ASSSSGTLNTGELF